This T cell receptor beta chain came from a study of somatic mutations in cytotoxic T cells in rheumatoid arthritis. This clone was counted only a few times. Antigen specificity is unknown. Study-wide points: The largest CD8+ clone made up over 20% of CD8+ cells in about an eighth of the roughly 60 patients.

The CDR3 is 19 amino acids. Original analysis: Matching between patient CD8+ clones larger than 1% and published virus-specific TCRB sequences was rare. The protocol was immunoSEQ multiplex PCR, while the TCRdb copy is restricted to in-frame clones and leaves out a portion. That table is the source of V, J and clone size, and D and trimming were worked out from the DNA. The table records tens of thousands of clones, 75% to 90% of them present only once. The sequenced material came from CD8+ T cells sorted from blood. This chain uses TRBV12-1 with TRBJ2-3. TRBV12-1 is a known pseudogene. This TCR came from an adult with rheumatoid arthritis. CDR3 residues: CASSFAHRVGSLKTDTQYF. The CDR3 coding sequence is TGTGCCAGCAGCTTTGCGCATAGAGTAGGAAGCCTTAAAACAGATACGCAGTATTTT.